This T cell receptor (beta chain) was observed in a study of OX40 agonist ivuxolimab in advanced cancers. Overall study: Partial response was recorded in three patients: one hepatocellular carcinoma and two cutaneous melanoma cases.

This table comes from immunoSEQ multiplex PCR, and its TCRdb copy is limited to in-frame clones, with some not included. The table has roughly 30,000 clones, roughly nine tenths seen once; the top ten hold approximately 40%. As for this clone: Antigen specificity is unknown.

Findings and limits, study-wide: There were, on average, more expanded clones in CD8+ T cells than in CD4+. Low normalized T-cell clonal expansion was also seen in some nonresponders.

The V end was cut by 3 bases, the J end by 7 bases, with 13 bases between. Germline V gene data show CDR1 as SGHDT and CDR2 as YYEEEE. The length of the CDR3 is 14 residues. Here the sequenced sample was CD4+ or CD8+ T cells sorted from blood, taken in a trial of the OX40 agonist ivuxolimab. The J gene is TRBJ1-4, the V gene TRBV5-6, with no clear D. The TCR was taken from an adult with an advanced solid tumor such as melanoma, head and neck, liver or kidney cancer. CDR3 in DNA: TGTGCCAGCAGCTCACGACTGTCGGGTGAAAAACTGTTTTTT. Translating it yields CASSSRLSGEKLFF. The whole variable domain, filled in from reference TRBV5-6 and TRBJ1-4, reads DAGVTQSPTHLIKTRGQQVTLRCSPKSGHDTVSWYQQALGQGPQFIFQYYEEEERQRGNFPDRFSGHQFPNYSSELNVNALLLGDSALYLCASSSRLSGEKLFFGSGTQLSVL.